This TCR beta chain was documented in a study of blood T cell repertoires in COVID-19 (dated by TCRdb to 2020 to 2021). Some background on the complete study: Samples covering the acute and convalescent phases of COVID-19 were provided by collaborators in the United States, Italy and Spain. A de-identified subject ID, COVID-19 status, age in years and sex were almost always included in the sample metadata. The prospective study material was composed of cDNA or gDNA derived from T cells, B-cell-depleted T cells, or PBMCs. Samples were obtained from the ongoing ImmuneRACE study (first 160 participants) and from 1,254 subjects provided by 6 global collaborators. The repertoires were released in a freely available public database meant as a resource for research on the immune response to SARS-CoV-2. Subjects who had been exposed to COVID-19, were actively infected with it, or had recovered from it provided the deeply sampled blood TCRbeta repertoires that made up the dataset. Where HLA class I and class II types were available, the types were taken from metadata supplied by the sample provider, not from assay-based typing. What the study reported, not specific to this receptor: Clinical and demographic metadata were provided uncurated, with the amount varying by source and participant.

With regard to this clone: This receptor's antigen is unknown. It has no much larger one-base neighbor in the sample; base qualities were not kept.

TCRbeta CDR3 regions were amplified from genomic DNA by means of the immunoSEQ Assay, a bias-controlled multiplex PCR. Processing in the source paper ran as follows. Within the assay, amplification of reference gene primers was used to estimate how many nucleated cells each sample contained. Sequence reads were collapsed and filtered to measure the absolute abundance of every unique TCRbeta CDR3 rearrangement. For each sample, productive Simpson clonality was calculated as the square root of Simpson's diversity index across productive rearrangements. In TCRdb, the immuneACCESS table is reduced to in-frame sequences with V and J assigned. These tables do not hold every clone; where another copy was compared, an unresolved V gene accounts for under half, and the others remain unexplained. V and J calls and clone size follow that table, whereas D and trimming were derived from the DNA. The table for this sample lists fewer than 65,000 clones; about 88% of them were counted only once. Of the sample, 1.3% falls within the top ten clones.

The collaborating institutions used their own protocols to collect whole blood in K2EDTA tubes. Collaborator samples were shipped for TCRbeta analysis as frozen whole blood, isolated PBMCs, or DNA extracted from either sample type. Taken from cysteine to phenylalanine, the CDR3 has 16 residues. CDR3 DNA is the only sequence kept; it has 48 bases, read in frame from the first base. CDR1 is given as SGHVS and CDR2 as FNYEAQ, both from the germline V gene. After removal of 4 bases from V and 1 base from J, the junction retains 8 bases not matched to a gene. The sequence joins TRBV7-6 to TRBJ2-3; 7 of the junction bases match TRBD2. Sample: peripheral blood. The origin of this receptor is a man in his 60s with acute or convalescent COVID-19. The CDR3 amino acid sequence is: CASSWDYQRGTDTQYF. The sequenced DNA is TGTGCCAGCAGCTGGGACTACCAGAGGGGCACAGATACGCAGTATTTT.